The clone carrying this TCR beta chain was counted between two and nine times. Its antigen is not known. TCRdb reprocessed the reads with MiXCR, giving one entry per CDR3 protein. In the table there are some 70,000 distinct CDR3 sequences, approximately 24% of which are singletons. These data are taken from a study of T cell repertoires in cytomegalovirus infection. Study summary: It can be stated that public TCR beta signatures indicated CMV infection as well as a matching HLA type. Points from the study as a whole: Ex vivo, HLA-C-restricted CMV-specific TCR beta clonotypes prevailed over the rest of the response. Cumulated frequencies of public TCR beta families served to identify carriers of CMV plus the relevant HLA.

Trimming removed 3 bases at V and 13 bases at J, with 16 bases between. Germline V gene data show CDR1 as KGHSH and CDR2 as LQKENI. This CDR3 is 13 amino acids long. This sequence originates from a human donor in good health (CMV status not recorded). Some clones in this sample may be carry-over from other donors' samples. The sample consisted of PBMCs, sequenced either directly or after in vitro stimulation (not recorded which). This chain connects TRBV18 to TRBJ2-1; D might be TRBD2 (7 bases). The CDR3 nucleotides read TGTGCCAGCTCACCGCAACGAGGGGGGGTTCAGTTCTTC. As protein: CASSPQRGGVQFF.